This TCR beta chain was sequenced for a study of CD8 T cell repertoires and HIV-1 epitope variants. The overall study: Separate from the cultures, 1M uncultured T cells served as baseline.

The CDR3 covers 16 residues. V was clipped by 4 bases and J by 7 bases, with 18 bases between them. Germline V gene sequence: CDR1 SGDLS, CDR2 YYNGEE. This table comes from immunoSEQ multiplex PCR, and its TCRdb copy is limited to in-frame clones, with some not included. The sample has approximately 4,000 clones, approximately 64% seen once. This clone has only a few counts. Its antigen is not known. What was sequenced was cultured CD8+ T cells derived from PBMCs. The TCR was taken from a male donor with HIV. V is TRBV9 and J is TRBJ1-6; a weak D match, TRBD1 (6 bases). CDR3 sequence reads: CASSPLGGQGNSPLHF. The CDR3 nucleotides read TGTGCCAGCAGCCCGCTGGGGGGGCAAGGGAATTCACCCCTCCACTTT. Full variable domain (missing parts from reference TRBV9 and TRBJ1-6): DSGVTQTPKHLITATGQRVTLRCSPRSGDLSVYWYQQSLDQGLQFLIQYYNGEERAKGNILERFSAQQFPDLHSELNLSSLELGDSALYFCASSPLGGQGNSPLHFGNGTRLTVT.